This T cell receptor beta chain was captured by sequencing in a study of identical twins. In germline, CDR1 is SGHAT, CDR2 FQNNGV. The CDR3 is 14 residues long. V lost 7 bases and J lost 7, with 20 bases in between. In TCRdb, the 5' RACE reads were re-called with MiXCR into one record per CDR3 protein. Counted here are fewer than 900,000 distinct CDR3 sequences, 15% to 20% occurring once; the ten biggest clones make up 13%. This clonotype came up a few times. This sample was shared with a second study, whose subject was T cells expressing NK-cell markers.

The chain joins TRBV11-2 to TRBJ2-7; no clear D gene. Sequenced input: PBMCs. The TCR was taken from a woman between 18 and 29 years old in good health. CDR3 sequence (DNA): TGTGCCAGCAACCTACGGGTCCAGGCCCTGGAGCAGTACTTC. Encoded protein: CASNLRVQALEQYF.